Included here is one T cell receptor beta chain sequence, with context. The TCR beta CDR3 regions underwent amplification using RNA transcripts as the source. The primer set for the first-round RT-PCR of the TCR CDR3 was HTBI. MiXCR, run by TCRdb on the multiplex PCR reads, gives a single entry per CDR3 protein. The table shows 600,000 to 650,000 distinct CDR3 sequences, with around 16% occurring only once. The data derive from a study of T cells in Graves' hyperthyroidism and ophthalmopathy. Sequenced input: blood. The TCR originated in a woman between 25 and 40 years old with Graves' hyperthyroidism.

CDR3: CASSFLTGAQETQYF. As DNA, the CDR3 is TGTGCCAGCAGCTTCCTAACAGGGGCCCAAGAGACCCAGTACTTC. The rearrangement joins TRBV5-6 to TRBJ2-5, with 7 positions matching TRBD1. CDR1 is SGHDT and CDR2 is YYEEEE in the germline V gene. The ends lost 2 bases at V and 1 base at J; junction bases unmatched: 5. This CDR3 region has 15 residues.